Listed below are T cell receptor beta chains from one sample, sequenced in a study of early T cells in non-severe SARS-CoV-2 infection. Each CDR3 protein gets one entry after TCRdb re-called the 5' RACE reads with MiXCR. Of tens of thousands of distinct CDR3 sequences in the sample, 10% to 15% are singletons; the top ten hold approximately 4.8%. The sequencing sample was made of whole blood. The receptors were gathered from an adult who was a healthcare worker with PCR-confirmed SARS-CoV-2 infection or an uninfected control (not recorded which). Both conserved end residues are part of each CDR3. A D gene is named only where the DNA matches it firmly. Clone size is not always given. Where it is, it says once, few, many or a class for expanded clones.

size	J	D	V	DNA	CDR3
many	TRBJ1-5	NA	TRBV11-2	TGTGCCAGCAGCTTTTCAGGGAAAAATCAGCCCCAGCATTTT	CASSFSGKNQPQHF
few	TRBJ2-2	TRBD2	TRBV7-3	TGTGCCAGCAGGAGGACTAGGATGGACGGGGAGCTGTTTTTT	CASRRTRMDGELFF
NA	TRBJ2-5	NA	TRBV10-2	TGCGCCAGCAGTGATACCAGCCAAGAGACCCAGTACTTC	CASSDTSQETQYF
many	TRBJ2-3	TRBD2	TRBV6-5	TGTGCCAGCAGTTACGAAGCGGGGGGTTCAGATACGCAGTATTTT	CASSYEAGGSDTQYF
NA	TRBJ2-4	NA	TRBV6-2/TRBV6-3	TGTGCCAGCACCTACCCGTTTAAGCCAAACATTCAGTACTTC	CASTYPFKPNIQYF
NA	TRBJ2-6	NA	TRBV7-3	TGTGCCAGCACTAGTTCCCCTGGGGCCAACGTCCTGACTTTC	CASTSSPGANVLTF
many	TRBJ1-1	NA	TRBV29-1	TGCAGCGTATTACGGTTGTTGGGGCGGAACACTGAAGCTTTCTTT	CSVLRLLGRNTEAFF
many	TRBJ1-2	NA	TRBV28	TGTGCCAGCAACACCGAAGGGGGGTCCTATGGCTACACCTTC	CASNTEGGSYGYTF
NA	TRBJ1-2	TRBD1	TRBV29-1	TGCAGCGTTGGTGGACAGGGCTATGGCTACACCTTC	CSVGGQGYGYTF
NA	TRBJ2-5	NA	TRBV27	TGTGCCAGCAGGACACAAGAGACCCAGTACTTC	CASRTQETQYF
many	TRBJ2-7	NA	TRBV5-6	TGTGCCAGCAGCTTGGGAGGGGAGCAGTACTTC	CASSLGGEQYF
NA	TRBJ2-3	TRBD2	TRBV3-1	TGTGCCAGCAGCACACTCGGGACTAGCGGAAGCACAGATACGCAGTATTTT	CASSTLGTSGSTDTQYF
many	TRBJ2-1	NA	TRBV3-1	TGTGCCAGCAGCCAAGAGGCCTATTCCTACAATGAGCAGTTCTTC	CASSQEAYSYNEQFF
few	TRBJ1-1	NA	TRBV9	TGTGCCAGCAGCCCAATGGACGGAAGGAACACTGAAGCTTTCTTT	CASSPMDGRNTEAFF
few	TRBJ2-7	NA	TRBV6-6	TGTGCCAGCAGAGCCAGCTCGTTCCCATACTACGAGCAGTACTTC	CASRASSFPYYEQYF
NA	TRBJ2-3	NA	TRBV5-4	TGTGCCAGCAGCGAGGCGCGGGCTACGCAGTATTTT	CASSEARATQYF
NA	TRBJ2-3	NA	TRBV29-1	TGCAGCGTTGATAAGAGAGATACGCAGTATTTT	CSVDKRDTQYF
many	TRBJ2-1	TRBD2	TRBV11-2	TGTGCCAGCAGCCCGGACACGGGGGGTGGTTCCAATGAGCAGTTCTTC	CASSPDTGGGSNEQFF
NA	TRBJ2-5	NA	TRBV5-5	TGTGCCAGCAGCAGGGGACAACAAGAGACCCAGTACTTC	CASSRGQQETQYF
NA	TRBJ2-1	NA	TRBV11-2	TGTGCCAGCAGCTTAGTAAGTAGAGTCCCACGGGGGTACAATGAGCAGTTCTTC	CASSLVSRVPRGYNEQFF
few	TRBJ1-5	NA	TRBV6-6	TGTGCCAGCAGTGTCGACAGTCAGCCCCAGCATTTT	CASSVDSQPQHF
NA	TRBJ2-1	TRBD2	TRBV12-3/TRBV12-4	TGTGCCAGCACCGGGACTATACCCCTCAATGAGCAGTTCTTC	CASTGTIPLNEQFF
NA	TRBJ1-3	NA	TRBV7-2	TGTGCCAGCAGCTTAGCGCACGGGGCCTCTGGAAACACCATATATTTT	CASSLAHGASGNTIYF
many	TRBJ1-4	TRBD1	TRBV7-2	TGTGCCAGCAGCCAAGGACAGGGAAGGGAAAAACTGTTTTTT	CASSQGQGREKLFF
many	TRBJ1-6	NA	TRBV12-3/TRBV12-4	TGTGCCAGTGCCTCCCCCACAACAGGGCCTCGATCACCCCTCCACTTT	CASASPTTGPRSPLHF
many	TRBJ1-1	TRBD1	TRBV20-1	TGCAGTGCTAGAGAGGGACAGTCGGATACTGAAGCTTTCTTT	CSAREGQSDTEAFF
many	TRBJ2-2	NA	TRBV3-1	TGTGCCAGCAGCCAATCGCCAGGGGGGCTCGACGGGGAGCTGTTTTTT	CASSQSPGGLDGELFF
NA	TRBJ1-5	NA	TRBV2	TGTGCCAGCAGTGCCGCAGTTCTTCTTAGCAATCAGCCCCAGCATTTT	CASSAAVLLSNQPQHF
few	TRBJ1-1	TRBD1	TRBV28	TGTGCCAGCTGTTCTCCGGGACAGGGAAGGTCTGAAGCTTTCTTT	CASCSPGQGRSEAFF
few	TRBJ2-7	TRBD2	TRBV7-2	TGTGCCAGCAGCCGACTAGCGGGGGGTAAAGAGCAGTACTTC	CASSRLAGGKEQYF
many	TRBJ1-6	NA	TRBV5-1	TGCGCCAGCAGGGGCTCAGAGACAGAGAATTCACCCCTCCACTTT	CASRGSETENSPLHF